This TCR beta chain was profiled in a study of T-cell reconstitution after alpha-beta-depleted transplantation in children. This clonotype showed up many times. CDR3 size: 12 residues. Germline lookup yields CDR1 SQVTM and CDR2 ANQGSEA. With V trimmed by 4 bases and J by 5 bases, 2 bases remained unmatched. Unique molecular identifiers were built into the TCRbeta library. TCRdb fed the PCR reads into MiXCR, producing one record per CDR3 protein. The sample shows about 400,000 distinct CDR3 sequences, 10% to 15% of them seen only once. The sequenced sample was PBMCs, obtained from the stem cell graft. This clonotype originated in a human donor who donated a stem cell graft to a child with Fanconi anemia. The rearrangement joins TRBV29-1 to TRBJ2-5, with 9 bases that match TRBD2. The CDR3 protein is CSVVAGGETQYF. The CDR3 bases are TGCAGCGTTGTGGCGGGGGGGGAGACCCAGTACTTC.